The 6 T cell receptor beta chains listed next were all sequenced from one sample in a study of blood T cells in healthy people across ages. Next came a second PCR, run for about 6 to 12 cycles, which used a sample-barcoded 5' primer along with a J-beta primer mix. TCRdb used MiXCR to reprocess the 5' RACE reads, holding one entry per CDR3 protein. The sample includes roughly 1,800,000 distinct CDR3 sequences, about 50% of them seen just once. Sequencing input: blood. The receptors were sampled from a woman in her thirties or forties in good health.

A few counts support this clonotype. The J gene is TRBJ2-1, the V gene TRBV20-1, with 11 bases matching TRBD2. CDR3 size: 14 residues. The junction had 7 bases not matched to a gene; V was cut back by 3 bases and J by 9 bases. Germline V gives CDR1 DFQATT, CDR2 SNEGSKA (reference sequence). CDR3 DNA sequence: TGCAGTGCTAGGTATAGCGGGGGGGCTGTTGAGCAGTTCTTC. Translation gives CSARYSGGAVEQFF.

The CDR3 DNA is TGTGCCAGCAGGGACAGGGAGAGGAATCGGGAATATGAGCAGTTCTTC. It encodes CASRDRERNREYEQFF. The chain employs TRBV12-3 or TRBV12-4 and TRBJ2-1, with 8 bases fitting TRBD1. The CDR3 is made up of 16 amino acids. Trimming cost V 6 bases and J 8 bases; bases outside gene matches: 15.

This clonotype occurred a few times. CDR3 region: CASSSGLWLHSPLHF. In nucleotides, the CDR3 is TGTGCCAGCAGTTCAGGGCTCTGGCTGCATTCACCCCTCCACTTT. This chain links TRBV12-3 or TRBV12-4 with TRBJ1-6; the D gene is possibly TRBD1 (5 bases). This CDR3 is 15 amino acids long. V dropped 4 bases and J dropped 8 bases, with 15 bases sitting between them.

The chain employs TRBV6-1 and TRBJ1-6, with D perhaps matching TRBD1 (6 bases). This CDR3 comprises 17 residues. Looked up from germline, CDR1 is MNHNS and CDR2 is SASEGT. The V end lost 4 bases, the J end lost 14 bases, and 27 bases lay between the germline ends. In nucleotides, the CDR3 is TGTGCCAGCAGTGCACGCGCCGGGACATCCGCGGAGGTGGCCCTCCACTTT. Protein product: CASSARAGTSAEVALHF.

This clonotype appeared a few times. V gene TRBV11-1 combines with J gene TRBJ2-7; 10 positions agree with TRBD1. The DNA end lines up better with TRBJ2-5; the J call may be wrong. The CDR3 runs to 14 residues. In germline, CDR1 is SGHAT, CDR2 FQDESV (reference sequence). CDR3 in amino acids: CASSSGQGIQTQYF. The CDR3, as DNA: TGTGCCAGCAGCTCGGGACAGGGGATCCAGACCCAGTACTTC.

About this clonotype itself: This sequence may be a read error, since a much larger clone differs from it by one base. This sequence joins TRBV10-3 and TRBJ2-7; D ambiguous. Trimming removed 4 bases from V and 6 bases from J, with 16 bases in between. This CDR3 comprises 14 residues. Germline CDR1 reads ENHRY; CDR2 reads SYGVKD. The CDR3, as DNA: TGTGCCATCAGTGCTGATACCTCAACGGGCGAGCAGTACTTC. Its protein is CAISADTSTGEQYF.